This TCR beta chain was sequenced in a study of Graves' ophthalmopathy and Graves' hyperthyroidism (dated by TCRdb to the late 2010s). Some background on the complete study: Peripheral blood was collected before any treatment was given, at the time of initial diagnosis. The study used signatures of the TCR beta repertoire to tell Graves' ophthalmopathy apart from Graves' hyperthyroidism and to predict which patients would progress to ophthalmopathy. In total, 120 to 150 blood samples were TCR-sequenced: 43 ophthalmopathy, some 72 hyperthyroidism and some 17 hyperthyroidism-to-ophthalmopathy patients. To explore V-J signatures that distinguish ophthalmopathy from hyperthyroidism, a discovery set of 100 patients was enrolled, made up of more than 40 with ophthalmopathy and 55 to 65 with stable hyperthyroidism. For independent validation, a separate cohort was made up of 18 hyperthyroidism patients plus 17 patients who later progressed from hyperthyroidism to ophthalmopathy. In roughly 6 hyperthyroidism patients, the T-cell repertoire of thyroid tissue was compared with the T-cell repertoire of blood. Once sampling was done, hyperthyroidism patients were given methimazole at a starting dose of 30 mg daily, while ophthalmopathy patients were given high-dose intravenous methylprednisolone. The 75 to 100 discovery patients were divided at random into training and test sets in a 7:3 ratio. General conclusions and limits of the study: Among expanded thyroid clonotypes with frequency above 0.001, most also showed up in blood, which suggests that blood repertoires may reflect the thyroid immune response. The 13-signature model separated ophthalmopathy from stable hyperthyroidism with around 90% sensitivity and around 81% specificity in cross-validation, and 80%/75% in the test set. No statistical method was used to set the sample size in advance, and the investigators knew which group each participant was assigned to. In validation, the model predicted ophthalmopathy progression with 55% to 71% sensitivity and around 72% specificity; 12 predicted patients were CT-confirmed with GO in a median of approximately 6.5 months.

Hyperthyroidism was considered stable if no progression to ophthalmopathy occurred within 18 months of follow-up. Hyperthyroidism patients were newly diagnosed, were aged 18 to 65 years, and had a disease duration under 2 months. Patients were excluded if they had other autoimmune diseases, uncontrolled infections, pregnancy or lactation. Diagnosis relied on clinical symptoms, serum thyroxine, TRAb, thyroid ultrasound and orbital computed tomography. PBMCs were isolated from roughly 10 ml of fresh peripheral blood by Ficoll-Paque density gradient centrifugation. Trizol reagent was used to extract the total RNA, and its quality was then checked on an Agilent 2100 Bioanalyzer. For repertoire sequencing, TCR beta CDR3 regions were amplified from RNA transcripts. The first round was an RT-PCR using HTBI primers with the Qiagen OneStep RT-PCR kit, and this first round was followed by a second-round multiplex PCR, then size selection and purification. Sequencing of the libraries was carried out on an Illumina HiSeq2000 in paired-end mode with 100 bp reads. Processing in the source paper ran as follows. SOAPnuke was used for read processing, and reads with adapters, uncalled bases, a mean Phred below 15, or no exact constant-primer or identifier match were discarded. COPE v1.2.5 was used to merge the high-quality paired reads. Each unique nucleotide sequence was defined as a clonotype, and clonotypes were aligned to IMGT TRB V, D and J references with MiTCR v1.1. Analysis was restricted to V-J combinations with a frequency above 0.0001, which covered just over 98% of repertoires. For each V-J combination, a TCR clonal expansion and chaos score was defined as F50 clonal expansion divided by the chaos observed in the TCRdist matrix. Welch's t-statistics and random forest were used to reduce features to about 14 V-J combinations, which were fed into a naive Bayes classifier. Thyroid-blood repertoire similarity was quantified with the Morisita-Horn index. The raw public reads went through TCRdb reprocessing: fastp at Q25, MiXCR clone calling, in-frame beta chains kept. Rows with one shared CDR3 protein collapse into an entry with the most common genes and DNA. TCRdb, not the original authors, processed these V and J calls. The sample records about 620,000 distinct CDR3 sequences, about 20% of which are singletons. The ten most abundant clones make up around 7% of the sample.

Reading from cysteine to phenylalanine, the CDR3 counts 13 amino acids. Only the CDR3 part of the read is kept: 39 bases, read in frame from the first base. Looking up the germline V gene yields CDR1 MNHEY and CDR2 SVGEGT. V is shortened by 2 bases, J by 7 bases, and the region joining them spans 8 bases. This clonotype was found many times. The specificity of this receptor is unknown. One base away there is no much larger clone; base qualities are not given. The sequenced sample consisted of peripheral blood. The receptor chain draws on TRBV6-2 or TRBV6-3 and TRBJ2-2, with the D gene uncertain. The clonotype comes from a woman between 18 and 29 years old with stable Graves' hyperthyroidism. Some clones in this sample may be carry-over from other donors' samples. Donor details come from another sample of the same person, matched by shared clones. In nucleotides, the sequence is TGTGCCAGCAGTTACCGCCGTGGCGGGGAGCTGTTTTTT. The translation is CASSYRRGGELFF.